The T cell receptor (beta chain) described here comes from a study of cytomegalovirus exposure and HLA in healthy donors. In the study overall: HLA-typed donors were the source of about 85 million unique TCRs held in an early data release.

Notes on this clone: Its antigen is undetermined.

The CDR3 consists of 14 residues. J lost 5 bases, V lost 6 bases, and 9 bases had no gene match. The V gene's germline CDR1 is MNHNS and CDR2 SASEGT. A multiplex PCR was run with 60 Vbeta primers and 13 Jbeta primers. Measured with immunoSEQ multiplex PCR; TCRdb has only the in-frame clones, and not every one. The sample contains 65,000 to 100,000 clones, roughly 75% of which appear only once. Regarding the study as a whole: Accurate predictions that matched the HLA-A and HLA-B alleles of most subjects were reportedly made from TCR beta sequences.

The receptor was isolated from a man in his forties in good health and CMV-seronegative. Sequencing was done on a sample of PBMCs. V and J are TRBV6-1 and TRBJ1-2; 7 bases agree with TRBD1. CDR3 nucleotides: TGTGCCAGCAGAGACACAGGGGTGAAATATGGCTACACCTTC. This codes for CASRDTGVKYGYTF.